The sample holds many counts of the clone carrying this T cell receptor beta chain. These data are taken from a study of identical twins. Germline values: CDR1 SGHAT, CDR2 FQNNGV. The V and J ends lost 0 bases and 8 bases, in that order; junction bases with no gene match: 2. CDR3 length: 14 amino acids. TCRdb itself ran the 5' RACE reads through MiXCR, one entry per CDR3 protein. The sample holds about 200,000 distinct CDR3 sequences; 5% to 7% are singletons and the top ten take about 14%. Each donor (without exception) was a healthy Caucasian. These data also featured in a second study, about T cells expressing NK-cell markers. As reported in that work: Cells sorted as CD3+CD56+NKG2C+, CD3+CD56+NKG2C- and CD3+CD56-NKG2C+ T cells supplied the TCR beta repertoires. Uncertainty persisted over the HCMV specificity of expanded NKG2C+ T cell clones.

Input material: CD8+ T cells sorted from blood. The clonotype was recovered from a woman between 18 and 29 years old in good health. The chain recombines TRBV11-2 with TRBJ2-2; 8 bases map to TRBD2. The CDR3 is CASSLEREEGELFF. In DNA, the CDR3 is TGTGCCAGCAGCTTAGAGCGGGAGGAGGGGGAGCTGTTTTTT.